One and the same sample provided the 10 T cell receptor beta chains below, sequenced in a study of blood T cell repertoires in COVID-19. Assay used: immunoSEQ multiplex PCR; TCRdb lists only in-frame clones, some missing. In the table there are over 150,000 clones, approximately 80% of which are singletons. The sequenced sample was peripheral blood. All receptors come from an older woman with acute or convalescent COVID-19.

This sequence joins TRBV5-1 and TRBJ2-5, with 8 bases lining up with TRBD2. The J segment lost 4 bases and the V segment lost 4 bases, leaving 9 bases of the junction unmatched. Germline assignment: CDR1 SGHRS and CDR2 YFSETQ. The CDR3 runs 15 residues. CDR3 in amino acids: CASSKGLAWGETQYF. The CDR3 nucleotides read TGCGCCAGCAGCAAAGGACTAGCCTGGGGAGAGACCCAGTACTTC.

This clone was seen once. The V call is TRBV18, the J call TRBJ1-4, with 9 bases fitting TRBD1. The V gene end was trimmed by 6 bases and the J gene end by 7 bases; junction bases not matched to a gene: 9. This CDR3 contains 15 residues. Germline V gene lookup returns CDR1 KGHSH and CDR2 LQKENI. The DNA for the CDR3 is TGTGCCAGCTCTCCTACAGGGGACAGGGCTGAAAAACTGTTTTTT. It codes for CASSPTGDRAEKLFF.

The chain recombines TRBV5-1 with TRBJ2-7, with a tentative D call TRBD1 (6 bases). With 4 bases removed from V and 3 bases from J, the gap between germline ends came to 14 bases. The CDR3 length is 14 residues. Germline V lookup: CDR1 SGHRS, CDR2 YFSETQ. CDR3 sequence reads: CASSLQGGSYEQYF. The CDR3, as DNA: TGCGCCAGCAGCCTACAGGGTGGTAGCTACGAGCAGTACTTC.

J is TRBJ2-3 and V is TRBV7-2, with 7 bases identical to TRBD2. This CDR3 region has 16 residues. V was pared by 1 base and J by 4 bases, with 8 bases of the junction left unmatched. Germline V lookup: CDR1 SGHTA, CDR2 FQGNSA. The CDR3 protein is CASSLGLPSGSDTQYF. The CDR3 coding sequence is TGTGCCAGCAGCTTAGGCCTCCCTAGCGGATCAGATACGCAGTATTTT.

The chain couples TRBV11-3 to TRBJ2-3; 14 bases match TRBD2. From germline, CDR1 is SGHNT and CDR2 YENEEA. The CDR3 consists of 18 residues. The V and J ends lost 5 bases and 0 bases, in that order; junction bases with no gene match: 7. CDR3 amino acids: CASSPGWTSGGSTDTQYF. In nucleotides, the CDR3 is TGTGCCAGCAGCCCAGGGTGGACTAGCGGGGGGAGCACAGATACGCAGTATTTT.

This rearrangement joins TRBV4-1 to TRBJ2-5; TRBD2 matches at 8 bases. The trim removed 1 base at V and 5 bases at J, leaving 12 bases unmatched. The length of the CDR3 is 17 residues. The germline V gene encodes CDR1 MGHRA and CDR2 YSYEKL. CDR3 protein: CASSQVSSRGGGETQYF. For the CDR3, the DNA is TGCGCCAGCAGCCAAGTCTCTAGCCGGGGGGGCGGGGAGACCCAGTACTTC.

The rearrangement links TRBV4-1 to TRBJ1-2; 8 bases map to TRBD1. The germline V gene encodes CDR1 MGHRA and CDR2 YSYEKL. V gave up 4 bases and J gave up 5 bases; unmatched junction bases: 6. The CDR3 consists of 14 residues. The CDR3 DNA sequence: TGCGCCAGCAGCCCTGGACAGGGAGGTTATGGCTACACCTTC. Encoded protein: CASSPGQGGYGYTF.

This clone has only one observation. The chain links TRBV4-2 to TRBJ2-2; 8 bases are a match to TRBD2. Germline CDR1 LGHNA, CDR2 YNFKEQ. The junction had 6 bases not matched to a gene; V was cut back by 2 bases and J by 1 base. The CDR3 is 17 residues long. Written as DNA, the CDR3 is TGTGCCAGCAGCCAACACGTCGGGGGGGAGAACACCGGGGAGCTGTTTTTT. This encodes CASSQHVGGENTGELFF.

The chain uses TRBV6-5 and TRBJ1-2, with D maybe TRBD1 (6 bases). Per the germline V gene, CDR1 is MNHEY and CDR2 is SVGAGI. This CDR3 spans 11 amino acids. Trimming pared 8 bases from V and 6 bases from J, leaving 10 bases between. CDR3 in DNA: TGTGCCAGCCGGGCAGGGGATGGCTACACCTTC. Translation: CASRAGDGYTF.

The chain couples TRBV9 to TRBJ2-1; 9 bases are a match to TRBD2. Germline lookup yields CDR1 SGDLS and CDR2 YYNGEE. V was pared by 1 base and J by 7 bases, with 6 bases of the junction left unmatched. This CDR3 has 15 amino acids. CDR3 nucleotides: TGTGCCAGCAGCGTATTGGGCGGGGGGGTGAATGAGCAGTTCTTC. It yields the protein CASSVLGGGVNEQFF. The variable domain in full, with the rest retrieved from reference TRBV9 and TRBJ2-1, is DSGVTQTPKHLITATGQRVTLRCSPRSGDLSVYWYQQSLDQGLQFLIQYYNGEERAKGNILERFSAQQFPDLHSELNLSSLELGDSALYFCASSVLGGGVNEQFFGPGTRLTVL.